Sequencing of this TCR beta chain was carried out in a study of control samples from healthy donors and cancer patients. The germline gives CDR1 LNHNV, CDR2 YYDKDF (reference sequence). V was pared by 1 base and J by 4 bases, with 13 bases between. This CDR3 has 15 residues. Method: immunoSEQ multiplex PCR; TCRdb's copy keeps in-frame clones and lacks some. The sample contains roughly 180,000 clones, just over 90% of which appear only once. Input material: blood. The sequence was obtained from a woman aged 60 to 75 in good health. The V and J genes are TRBV15 and TRBJ1-1; D is possibly TRBD1 (6 bases). CDR3 in DNA: TGTGCCACCAGCAGAGGGTGGGGGCAATCCACTGAAGCTTTCTTT. It encodes CATSRGWGQSTEAFF.